This is a list of T cell receptor beta chains from one sample in a study of T cell repertoires in cytomegalovirus infection. MiXCR, run by TCRdb on the reads, gives a single entry per CDR3 protein. This table holds hundreds of thousands of distinct CDR3 sequences, roughly 33% found once. What these receptors recognize is not known. The source material was cultured PBMCs, sampled from culture after CMV antigen stimulation. The receptors come from a human donor in good health (CMV status not recorded). Some clones in this sample may be carry-over from other donors' samples. Each CDR3 is given without its conserved first and last residue. Clone size is given for some rows only: seen once, a few or many times, or a class if the clone is expanded.

RPAGQRNTEAF few TRBJ1-1 TRBV20-1
ASRMTGDGYT . TRBJ1-2 TRBV27
ASSGGTPSSYGQY . TRBJ2-7 TRBV7-2
SAGVPGSTDTQY . TRBJ2-3 TRBV20-1
ASRMSQNGNTIY . TRBJ1-3 TRBV7-9
ASGLRGVNEKLF . TRBJ1-4 TRBV12-3/TRBV12-4
ASSLQGWTEAF few TRBJ1-1 TRBV28
ASSLYAGSQETQY once TRBJ2-5 TRBV27
ASRTTTSYEQY . TRBJ2-7 TRBV6-1
ATSEGSGNTIY many TRBJ1-3 TRBV24-1
ASSYSLGRGNTIY many TRBJ1-3 TRBV6-5